This T cell receptor beta chain appears in the sequencing data of a study of cytomegalovirus exposure and HLA in healthy donors. Notes on the study in general: Roughly uniform depth of sequencing across donors was assumed in presence/absence analyses.

V was clipped by 7 bases and J by 7 bases, with 19 bases between them. The germline V gene encodes CDR1 LNHDA and CDR2 SQIVND (reference sequence). The CDR3 is 14 amino acids. On this clone itself: Its antigen is currently unknown.

The PCR employed 60 Vbeta primers together with 13 Jbeta primers. The protocol was immunoSEQ multiplex PCR, while the TCRdb copy is restricted to in-frame clones and leaves out a portion. The sample has some 200,000 clones, 83% seen once. The sequenced sample consisted of PBMCs. The chain employs TRBV19 and TRBJ1-2, with a possible D match to TRBD1 (5 bases). The receptor comes from a girl aged 10-17 years in good health and CMV-seronegative. The CDR3 nucleotides read TGTGCCAGTAATCGGGGGGGTCCCGGTCGTGGCTACACCTTC. Its protein product is CASNRGGPGRGYTF.